A selection of T cell receptor beta chains follows, all from one sample in a study of cytomegalovirus exposure and HLA in healthy donors. Generated by immunoSEQ multiplex PCR, the TCRdb table keeps only in-frame clones and is missing some. In the table there are some 77,000 clones, around 80% of which are singletons. Sequencing input: PBMCs. All receptors derive from a woman in her forties or fifties in good health and CMV-seropositive. The CDR3 runs from the conserved cysteine through the conserved F or W.

J: TRBJ1-1
V: TRBV6-5
CDR3: CASSWLRDLANTEAFF

J: TRBJ1-1
V: TRBV9
CDR3: CASSVVGGGPIEAFF

J: TRBJ2-1
V: TRBV27
CDR3: CASSWGQGAGEQFF

J: TRBJ2-7
V: TRBV18
CDR3: CASSPPTIPHQYF

J: TRBJ2-3
V: TRBV4-1
CDR3: CASRNTGADTQYF

J: TRBJ2-1
V: TRBV2
CDR3: CASSEGTSGSHEQFF

J: TRBJ2-1
V: TRBV19
CDR3: CASSIVRGQGYNEQFF

J: TRBJ2-4
V: TRBV5-1
CDR3: CASSLAETRRAKNIQYF

J: TRBJ2-5
V: TRBV2
CDR3: CASSEVAGVGTQYF

J: TRBJ2-3
V: TRBV15
CDR3: CATSRAREADTQYF

J: TRBJ1-1
V: TRBV9
CDR3: CASSAQGTNTEAFF

J: TRBJ1-1
V: TRBV7-8
CDR3: CASSLTGALGDTEAFF

J: TRBJ1-1
V: TRBV25-1
CDR3: CASSEWGTGGTEAFF

J: TRBJ2-7
V: TRBV6-6
CDR3: CASSYSTRAGKGEQYF

J: TRBJ2-7
V: TRBV7-8
CDR3: CASSFGHFSYEQYF

J: TRBJ1-2
V: TRBV5-4
CDR3: CASSLGQDSHGYTF

J: TRBJ2-2
V: TRBV4-1
CDR3: CASSQAPTGLGGELFF

J: TRBJ1-4
V: TRBV5-1
CDR3: CASSFQGLATNEKLFF

J: TRBJ2-5
V: TRBV6-5
CDR3: CASSLQGASEETQYF

J: TRBJ2-3
V: TRBV5-1
CDR3: CASSLGSSTDTQYF